A selection of T cell receptor beta chains follows, all from one sample in a study of blood T cell repertoires in COVID-19. Data came from immunoSEQ multiplex PCR; TCRdb stores just in-frame clones and leaves some out. The data contain some 89,000 clones, more than 75% of them seen just once; the ten biggest clones take up 7%. The source material was peripheral blood. These receptors were collected from a man between 65 and 85 years old with acute or convalescent COVID-19. CDR3s include the opening cysteine and the closing phenylalanine or tryptophan. The order of the fields is D gene, V gene, J gene, clone size, CDR3 protein, CDR3 DNA. The D gene is left open where the match is weak. Not all rows give a size; the values are once, few, many and, for expanded clones, a class.

d_gene: TRBD1
v_gene: TRBV5-1
j_gene: TRBJ1-1
abundance: NA
CDR3aa: CASSSTGTGTEAFF
CDR3nt: TGCGCCAGCAGCTCGACCGGGACAGGGACTGAAGCTTTCTTT

d_gene: NA
v_gene: TRBV9
j_gene: TRBJ1-5
abundance: NA
CDR3aa: CASSTHSQDQPQHF
CDR3nt: TGTGCCAGCAGCACCCACAGCCAGGATCAGCCCCAGCATTTT

d_gene: TRBD2
v_gene: TRBV4-1
j_gene: TRBJ2-1
abundance: NA
CDR3aa: CASSQGGSGRGNEQFF
CDR3nt: TGCGCCAGCAGCCAAGGGGGTAGCGGGAGAGGCAATGAGCAGTTCTTC

d_gene: NA
v_gene: TRBV19
j_gene: TRBJ1-1
abundance: few
CDR3aa: CASSIYRETEAFF
CDR3nt: TGTGCCAGTAGTATCTACAGGGAAACTGAAGCTTTCTTT

d_gene: TRBD1
v_gene: TRBV5-1
j_gene: TRBJ1-2
abundance: NA
CDR3aa: CASSFTGGYGYTF
CDR3nt: TGCGCCAGCAGCTTTACAGGGGGTTATGGCTACACCTTC

d_gene: NA
v_gene: TRBV2
j_gene: TRBJ2-1
abundance: few
CDR3aa: CASGKAELTYMKAQFF
CDR3nt: TGTGCCAGCGGAAAAGCGGAGTTAACCTACATGAAAGCGCAGTTCTTC

d_gene: TRBD1
v_gene: TRBV28
j_gene: TRBJ1-5
abundance: NA
CDR3aa: CASSETGGSNQPQHF
CDR3nt: TGTGCCAGCAGTGAAACAGGGGGCTCGAATCAGCCCCAGCATTTT

d_gene: TRBD1
v_gene: TRBV5-1
j_gene: TRBJ1-1
abundance: NA
CDR3aa: CASSLTTGKRGNTEAFF
CDR3nt: TGCGCCAGCAGCTTGACGACAGGGAAGAGGGGAAACACTGAAGCTTTCTTT

d_gene: NA
v_gene: TRBV5-6
j_gene: TRBJ1-4
abundance: NA
CDR3aa: CASSLARELNEKLFF
CDR3nt: TGTGCCAGCAGCTTGGCGCGGGAGTTAAATGAAAAACTGTTTTTT

d_gene: NA
v_gene: TRBV5-1
j_gene: TRBJ1-2
abundance: NA
CDR3aa: CASSLAPVDGTNYGYTF
CDR3nt: TGCGCCAGCAGCTTGGCTCCCGTAGACGGGACTAACTATGGCTACACCTTC

d_gene: TRBD1
v_gene: TRBV19
j_gene: TRBJ1-1
abundance: NA
CDR3aa: CASSIGQGRAEAFF
CDR3nt: TGTGCCAGTAGTATCGGACAGGGTCGCGCTGAAGCTTTCTTT

d_gene: NA
v_gene: TRBV13
j_gene: TRBJ2-2
abundance: NA
CDR3aa: CASSLGAGNTGELFF
CDR3nt: TGTGCCAGCAGCTTAGGGGCAGGGAACACCGGGGAGCTGTTTTTT

d_gene: TRBD2
v_gene: TRBV7-9
j_gene: TRBJ2-2
abundance: few
CDR3aa: CASSLMTSGGTGELFF
CDR3nt: TGTGCCAGCAGCTTAATGACTAGCGGGGGCACCGGGGAGCTGTTTTTT

d_gene: NA
v_gene: TRBV6-6
j_gene: TRBJ2-6
abundance: NA
CDR3aa: CASSGYYSGANVLTF
CDR3nt: TGTGCCAGCAGTGGCTACTACTCTGGGGCCAACGTCCTGACTTTC

d_gene: TRBD1
v_gene: TRBV28
j_gene: TRBJ1-5
abundance: NA
CDR3aa: CASSLEGQAVYQHF
CDR3nt: TGTGCCAGCAGTTTAGAGGGACAGGCCGTCTATCAGCATTTT

d_gene: TRBD2
v_gene: TRBV5-4
j_gene: TRBJ2-7
abundance: NA
CDR3aa: CASSHQLGEGSYEQYF
CDR3nt: TGTGCCAGCAGCCACCAGCTGGGGGAGGGTTCCTACGAGCAGTACTTC

d_gene: TRBD1
v_gene: TRBV28
j_gene: TRBJ1-1
abundance: NA
CDR3aa: CASMQGAEAFF
CDR3nt: TGTGCCAGCATGCAGGGGGCTGAAGCTTTCTTT

d_gene: TRBD2
v_gene: TRBV2
j_gene: TRBJ2-6
abundance: NA
CDR3aa: CASSEWGGSGANVLTF
CDR3nt: TGTGCCAGCAGTGAATGGGGGGGTTCTGGGGCCAACGTCCTGACTTTC

d_gene: TRBD1
v_gene: TRBV6-5
j_gene: TRBJ1-4
abundance: NA
CDR3aa: CASSSWTGANEKLFF
CDR3nt: TGTGCCAGCAGTTCCTGGACAGGGGCGAATGAAAAACTGTTTTTT

d_gene: NA
v_gene: TRBV6-6
j_gene: TRBJ1-6
abundance: NA
CDR3aa: CASSYSGSSPLHF
CDR3nt: TGTGCCAGCAGTTACAGTGGCTCTTCACCCCTCCACTTT

d_gene: TRBD1
v_gene: TRBV2
j_gene: TRBJ1-6
abundance: NA
CDR3aa: CASTGTAPASPLHF
CDR3nt: TGTGCCAGCACGGGGACAGCGCCGGCTTCACCCCTCCACTTT

d_gene: NA
v_gene: TRBV29-1
j_gene: TRBJ1-1
abundance: NA
CDR3aa: CSVDTGSYMNTEAFF
CDR3nt: TGCAGCGTTGATACAGGGTCTTATATGAACACTGAAGCTTTCTTT

d_gene: NA
v_gene: TRBV5-1
j_gene: TRBJ1-5
abundance: NA
CDR3aa: CASSLRGGGDQPQHF
CDR3nt: TGCGCCAGCAGCTTGCGTGGGGGGGGCGATCAGCCCCAGCATTTT

d_gene: TRBD1
v_gene: TRBV19
j_gene: TRBJ1-1
abundance: NA
CDR3aa: CASSPLQGAVNTEAFF
CDR3nt: TGTGCCAGTAGCCCATTACAGGGGGCTGTGAACACTGAAGCTTTCTTT